What follows is one T cell receptor (beta chain) and its context. This sample was taken from a study of PD-L1 blockade in urothelial cancer. Study-wide context: Male sex and bladder-origin urothelial cancer were recorded for about 85% of the roughly 29 patients. Each blood sample yielded a median of 141,255 T cells.

Sample numbers ranged from 1 to 8 per patient, encompassing pretreatment and on-treatment collections. PCRs were each spiked with synthetic TCR analog templates. TCRdb keeps only in-frame clones here, not all; method: immunoSEQ multiplex PCR. The sample lists about 100,000 clones, around 93% occurring once. CDR1 and CDR2 (germline): MDHEN, SYDVKM. The V gene lost 1 base and the J gene lost 5 bases, with 9 bases spanning the gap. This CDR3 has 14 residues. This sequence was found in a woman aged 80 or over with urothelial cancer. V and J are TRBV28 and TRBJ1-5; no clear D. The sequenced sample was PBMCs, obtained around atezolizumab (anti-PD-L1) treatment. DNA for the CDR3: TGTGCCAGCAGTTTATCGGGGTCCCATCAGCCCCAGCATTTT. This translates into CASSLSGSHQPQHF.